This is a list of T cell receptor beta chains from one sample in a study of T cell responses to AZD1222 COVID-19 vaccine. Measured with immunoSEQ multiplex PCR; TCRdb has only the in-frame clones, and not every one. The sample gives about 100,000 clones, around nine tenths of which show up once; 15% to 20% is in the top ten. The sample was peripheral blood, taken on day 0 of AZD1222 vaccination. The receptors were gathered from an adult in good health. Each CDR3 is given with its conserved first and last residue. A D gene is named only where the DNA matches it firmly. Not all rows give a size; the values are once, few, many and, for expanded clones, a class.

d_call j_call clone_size v_call cdr3_aa cdr3_nt
NA TRBJ2-3 many TRBV6-1 CASSEVSGEGTDTQYF TGTGCCAGCAGTGAAGTTTCGGGGGAGGGCACAGATACGCAGTATTTT
NA TRBJ1-1 once TRBV10-2 CASSEPGGKAFF TGCGCCAGCAGTGAACCCGGGGGGAAAGCTTTCTTT
NA TRBJ1-1 NA TRBV7-8 CASSLYGSDTEAFF TGTGCCAGCAGCTTATACGGGTCGGACACTGAAGCTTTCTTT
NA TRBJ1-6 NA TRBV5-1 CASSLGDSTVGSPLHF TGCGCCAGCAGCTTAGGGGATTCGACAGTAGGTTCACCCCTCCACTTT
TRBD2 TRBJ2-3 NA TRBV9 CASSALAGGSDTQYF TGTGCCAGCAGCGCCCTAGCGGGGGGCTCGGATACGCAGTATTTT
TRBD1 TRBJ2-4 many TRBV7-2 CASSPRDRGGGVAKNIQYF TGTGCCAGCAGCCCACGGGACAGGGGAGGGGGTGTGGCCAAAAACATTCAGTACTTC
NA TRBJ1-1 NA TRBV28 CASGTRPGGAFF TGTGCCAGCGGGACCAGGCCTGGGGGAGCTTTCTTT
NA TRBJ1-5 few TRBV18 CASSQTFQGNQPQHF TGTGCCAGCTCGCAAACATTCCAGGGGAATCAGCCCCAGCATTTT
NA TRBJ2-1 once TRBV27 CASRRVYNEQFF TGTGCCAGCAGGCGGGTTTACAATGAGCAGTTCTTC
NA TRBJ1-2 once TRBV25-1 CASSNPRQGNYGYTF TGTGCCAGCAGCAATCCACGCCAGGGTAACTATGGCTACACCTTC
NA TRBJ2-7 NA TRBV5-1 CASSLSTGPSSYEQYF TGCGCCAGCAGCTTGAGTACAGGGCCAAGCTCCTACGAGCAGTACTTC
NA TRBJ2-5 NA TRBV5-4 CASRTVQEETQYF TGTGCCAGCAGGACAGTACAAGAAGAGACCCAGTACTTC
NA TRBJ2-5 NA TRBV21-1 CASSKASSGGEEETQYF TGTGCCAGCAGCAAAGCGTCGAGTGGGGGGGAGGAAGAGACCCAGTACTTC
TRBD1 TRBJ1-1 few TRBV19 CASIEIPGQGNTEAFF TGTGCCAGTATAGAGATACCGGGACAGGGGAACACTGAAGCTTTCTTT
NA TRBJ2-2 NA TRBV4-1 CASSQDVTQELFF TGCGCCAGCAGCCAAGATGTGACCCAAGAGCTGTTTTTT
NA TRBJ2-3 NA TRBV27 CASSYQAPSTDTQYF TGTGCCAGCAGTTATCAGGCCCCTAGCACAGATACGCAGTATTTT
NA TRBJ2-2 few TRBV6-4 CASSESTGNTGELFF TGTGCCAGCAGTGAAAGTACAGGGAACACCGGGGAGCTGTTTTTT
NA TRBJ2-6 NA TRBV29-1 CSVAEASGANVLTF TGCAGCGTTGCGGAAGCCTCTGGGGCCAACGTCCTGACTTTC
NA TRBJ1-1 NA TRBV6-5 CASSYGLRYTEAFF TGTGCCAGCAGTTACGGGCTCAGGTACACTGAAGCTTTCTTT
NA TRBJ1-1 once TRBV5-1 CASSPTENTEAFF TGCGCCAGCAGCCCTACCGAGAACACTGAAGCTTTCTTT
NA TRBJ1-6 NA TRBV5-1 CASSLDRYSPLHF TGCGCCAGCAGCTTGGATCGTTATTCACCCCTCCACTTT
NA TRBJ1-2 NA TRBV9 CASSVGTDYGYTF TGTGCCAGCAGCGTAGGGACGGACTATGGCTACACCTTC
NA TRBJ2-2 NA TRBV7-9 CASTLLTGELFF TGTGCCAGCACACTATTGACCGGGGAGCTGTTTTTT
TRBD1 TRBJ1-1 NA TRBV5-1 CASSLGLGGQPDTEAFF TGCGCCAGCAGCTTGGGGCTTGGGGGACAGCCAGACACTGAAGCTTTCTTT
NA TRBJ1-2 NA TRBV5-1 CASSWRAGAGDGYTF TGCGCCAGCAGCTGGAGGGCGGGGGCCGGTGATGGCTACACCTTC
NA TRBJ2-7 NA TRBV21-1 CASSKARGFILGQYF TGTGCCAGCAGCAAAGCGCGGGGGTTTATATTAGGGCAGTACTTC
TRBD1 TRBJ1-6 NA TRBV6-5 CASSLRGHNDSPLHF TGTGCCAGCAGTTTGAGGGGGCATAATGATTCACCCCTCCACTTT
NA TRBJ1-2 NA TRBV11-3 CASSLDLEGFDYGYTF TGTGCCAGCAGCTTAGATCTGGAGGGCTTTGACTATGGCTACACCTTC
TRBD1 TRBJ1-2 NA TRBV11-3 CASSLTGNNYGYTF TGTGCCAGCAGCTTGACAGGGAATAACTATGGCTACACCTTC
NA TRBJ1-1 once TRBV5-1 CASSGVGGNTEAFF TGCGCCAGCAGTGGGGTGGGAGGGAACACTGAAGCTTTCTTT
TRBD2 TRBJ2-1 NA TRBV7-2 CASSPGRDWGNEQFF TGTGCCAGCAGCCCCGGGAGGGACTGGGGGAATGAGCAGTTCTTC
TRBD1 TRBJ1-1 NA TRBV5-1 CASSGTGEEDTEAFF TGCGCCAGCAGCGGAACAGGGGAGGAAGACACTGAAGCTTTCTTT
TRBD2 TRBJ2-7 NA TRBV6-5 CASSRSGGAYEQYF TGTGCCAGCAGCCGAAGCGGGGGGGCCTACGAGCAGTACTTC
TRBD1 TRBJ2-2 NA TRBV20-1 CSASGTGVETGELFF TGCAGTGCTAGTGGGACAGGGGTCGAAACCGGGGAGCTGTTTTTT
TRBD1 TRBJ1-1 NA TRBV5-4 CASSTSRGPNTEAFF TGTGCCAGCAGTACGTCCAGGGGGCCGAACACTGAAGCTTTCTTT
TRBD2 TRBJ2-1 NA TRBV3-1/TRBV3-2 CASSQDRASGGPPYNEQFF TGTGCCAGCAGCCAAGATAGAGCTAGCGGGGGCCCTCCCTACAATGAGCAGTTCTTC
NA TRBJ2-7 NA TRBV7-2 CASRLGVGSYEQYF TGTGCCAGCAGATTGGGTGTCGGATCCTACGAGCAGTACTTC
NA TRBJ1-3 NA TRBV6-5 CASSSRDTGNTIYF TGTGCCAGCAGTTCCAGAGACACTGGAAACACCATATATTTT
NA TRBJ2-4 NA TRBV19 CASRPGQGNVAKNIQYF TGTGCCAGTAGACCCGGGCAGGGTAACGTAGCCAAAAACATTCAGTACTTC
NA TRBJ2-3 once TRBV6-6 CASSDGGTDTQYF TGTGCCAGCAGTGACGGGGGCACAGATACGCAGTATTTT
NA TRBJ1-4 NA TRBV29-1 CSASGMSNEKLFF TGCAGCGCCTCTGGAATGTCGAATGAAAAACTGTTTTTT
NA TRBJ1-5 NA TRBV19 CAGAGSKNQPQHF TGTGCCGGGGCGGGGAGTAAGAATCAGCCCCAGCATTTT
NA TRBJ2-7 NA TRBV12-2 CASRLAQTGTYEQYF TGTGCAAGTCGCTTAGCCCAAACGGGTACCTACGAGCAGTACTTC
NA TRBJ1-6 NA TRBV28 CASSLLTPSISPLHF TGTGCCAGCAGTTTATTGACACCCTCAATTTCACCCCTCCACTTT
NA TRBJ2-5 NA TRBV29-1 CSGDGIEQETQYF TGCAGCGGGGACGGTATTGAACAAGAGACCCAGTACTTC
NA TRBJ2-7 few TRBV5-1 CASSSQGSRSSYEQYF TGCGCCAGCAGCTCCCAAGGGTCCAGGAGCTCCTACGAGCAGTACTTC
TRBD2 TRBJ2-3 once TRBV5-1 CASSFGLAGRDTQYF TGCGCCAGCAGCTTTGGACTAGCGGGGAGGGATACGCAGTATTTT
NA TRBJ1-5 NA TRBV4-3 CASSQAEGGQPQHF TGCGCCAGCAGCCAAGCCGAAGGAGGACAGCCCCAGCATTTT
NA TRBJ1-1 NA TRBV3-1/TRBV3-2 CASSTWANTEAFF TGTGCCAGCAGCACGTGGGCGAACACTGAAGCTTTCTTT
TRBD1 TRBJ2-7 NA TRBV19 CASSTRATGGTYEQYF TGTGCCAGTAGTACCCGAGCCACAGGGGGGACCTACGAGCAGTACTTC
NA TRBJ1-2 NA TRBV7-9 CASSSDIAGYTF TGTGCCAGCAGCTCGGACATCGCTGGCTACACCTTC
NA TRBJ1-4 NA TRBV2 CASTSQGLTNEKLFF TGTGCCAGCACCTCACAGGGTCTAACTAATGAAAAACTGTTTTTT
NA TRBJ2-5 NA TRBV2 CASSTRQEQETQYF TGTGCCAGCAGTACCCGACAGGAGCAAGAGACCCAGTACTTC
NA TRBJ2-1 few TRBV11-3 CASSFDYNEQFF TGTGCCAGCAGCTTTGATTACAATGAGCAGTTCTTC
NA TRBJ1-1 NA TRBV19 CASSMGIGAFF TGTGCCAGTAGTATGGGGATAGGAGCTTTCTTT
NA TRBJ1-5 NA TRBV4-1 CASSPTVGGYDQPQHF TGCGCCAGCAGCCCGACCGTCGGGGGTTACGATCAGCCCCAGCATTTT
NA TRBJ2-3 NA TRBV4-1 CASSPVGPEGDTQYF TGCGCCAGCAGCCCCGTTGGGCCTGAGGGGGATACGCAGTATTTT
TRBD2 TRBJ2-7 once TRBV6-5 CASIYSGGVSYEQYF TGTGCCAGCATCTATAGCGGGGGGGTCTCCTACGAGCAGTACTTC
NA TRBJ2-3 NA TRBV5-1 CASSLGDLTDTQYF TGCGCCAGCAGCCTCGGGGACCTAACAGATACGCAGTATTTT
TRBD2 TRBJ2-3 NA TRBV7-2 CASSRSGRAEGTDTQYF TGTGCCAGCAGTCGTAGCGGGAGGGCAGAGGGCACAGATACGCAGTATTTT